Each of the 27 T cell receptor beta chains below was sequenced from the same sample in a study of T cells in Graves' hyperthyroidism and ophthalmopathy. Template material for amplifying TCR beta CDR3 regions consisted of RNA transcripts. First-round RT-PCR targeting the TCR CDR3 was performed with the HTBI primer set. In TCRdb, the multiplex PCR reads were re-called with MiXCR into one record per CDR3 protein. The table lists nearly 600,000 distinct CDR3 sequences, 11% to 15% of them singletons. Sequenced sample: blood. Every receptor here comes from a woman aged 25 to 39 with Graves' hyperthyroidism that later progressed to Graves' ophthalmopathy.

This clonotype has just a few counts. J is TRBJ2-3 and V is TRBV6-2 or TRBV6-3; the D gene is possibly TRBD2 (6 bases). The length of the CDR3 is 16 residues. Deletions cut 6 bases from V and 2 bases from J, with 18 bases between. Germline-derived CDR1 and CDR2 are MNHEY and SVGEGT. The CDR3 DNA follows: TGTGCCAGCAGCCGAATAGGGACTTCCCCCACAGATACGCAGTATTTT. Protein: CASSRIGTSPTDTQYF.

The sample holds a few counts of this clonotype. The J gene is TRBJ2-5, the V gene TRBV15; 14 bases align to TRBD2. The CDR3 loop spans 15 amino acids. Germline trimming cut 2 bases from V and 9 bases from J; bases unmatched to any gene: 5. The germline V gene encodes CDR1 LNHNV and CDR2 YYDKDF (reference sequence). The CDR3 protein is CATSRKETSGRAQYF. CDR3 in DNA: TGTGCCACCAGCAGAAAGGAGACTAGCGGGAGGGCCCAGTACTTC.

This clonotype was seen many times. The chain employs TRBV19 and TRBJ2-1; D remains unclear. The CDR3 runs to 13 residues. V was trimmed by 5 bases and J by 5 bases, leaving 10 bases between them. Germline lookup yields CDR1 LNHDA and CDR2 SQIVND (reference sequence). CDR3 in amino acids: CASSLGGHNEQFF. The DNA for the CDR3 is TGTGCCAGTAGTTTGGGCGGCCACAATGAGCAGTTCTTC.

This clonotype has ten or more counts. The CDR3 here is CASSLVGLAYEQYF. The DNA for the CDR3 is TGTGCCAGCAGCTTAGTAGGGCTCGCGTACGAGCAGTACTTC. The rearrangement uses TRBV7-9 and TRBJ2-7, with D hard to call. The V end lost 1 base, the J end lost 4 bases, and 11 bases lay between the germline ends. Germline V gives CDR1 SEHNR, CDR2 FQNEAQ (reference sequence). The CDR3 sequence is 14 residues long.

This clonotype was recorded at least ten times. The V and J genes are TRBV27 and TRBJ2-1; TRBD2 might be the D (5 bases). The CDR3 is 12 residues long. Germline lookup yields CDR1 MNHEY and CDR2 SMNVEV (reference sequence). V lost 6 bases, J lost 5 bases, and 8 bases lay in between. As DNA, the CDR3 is TGTGCCAGCAGAGAGGGAGACAATGAGCAGTTCTTC. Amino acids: CASREGDNEQFF.

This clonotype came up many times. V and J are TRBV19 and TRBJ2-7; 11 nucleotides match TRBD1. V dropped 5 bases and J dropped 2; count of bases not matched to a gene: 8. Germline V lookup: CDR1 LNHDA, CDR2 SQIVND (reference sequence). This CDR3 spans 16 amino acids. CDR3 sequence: CASSPRPGQGAYEQYF. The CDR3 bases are TGTGCCAGTAGTCCAAGGCCGGGACAGGGGGCCTACGAGCAGTACTTC. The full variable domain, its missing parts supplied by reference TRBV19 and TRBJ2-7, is DGGITQSPKYLFRKEGQNVTLSCEQNLNHDAMYWYRQDPGQGLRLIYYSQIVNDFQKGDIAEGYSVSREKKESFPLTVTSAQKNPTAFYLCASSPRPGQGAYEQYFGPGTRLTVT.

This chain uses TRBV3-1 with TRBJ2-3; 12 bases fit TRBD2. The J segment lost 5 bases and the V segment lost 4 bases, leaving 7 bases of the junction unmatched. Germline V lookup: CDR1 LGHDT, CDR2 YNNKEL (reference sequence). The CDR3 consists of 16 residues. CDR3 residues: CASSRAPGLAGDTQYF. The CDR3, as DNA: TGTGCCAGCAGCCGAGCCCCGGGACTAGCGGGAGATACGCAGTATTTT.

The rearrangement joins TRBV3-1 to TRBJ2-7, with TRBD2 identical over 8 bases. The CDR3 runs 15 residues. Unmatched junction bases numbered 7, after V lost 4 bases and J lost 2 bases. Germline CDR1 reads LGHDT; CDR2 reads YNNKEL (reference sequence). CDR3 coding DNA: TGTGCCAGCAGCCCTGTCCGTAGCGGGACCTACGAGCAGTACTTC. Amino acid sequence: CASSPVRSGTYEQYF.

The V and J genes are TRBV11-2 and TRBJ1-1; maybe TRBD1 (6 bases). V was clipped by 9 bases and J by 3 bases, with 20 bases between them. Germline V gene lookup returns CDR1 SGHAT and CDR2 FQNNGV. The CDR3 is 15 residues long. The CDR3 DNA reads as TGTGCCAGTGGCTTGACGGGGGGCGGGGACACTGAAGCTTTCTTT. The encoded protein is CASGLTGGGDTEAFF.

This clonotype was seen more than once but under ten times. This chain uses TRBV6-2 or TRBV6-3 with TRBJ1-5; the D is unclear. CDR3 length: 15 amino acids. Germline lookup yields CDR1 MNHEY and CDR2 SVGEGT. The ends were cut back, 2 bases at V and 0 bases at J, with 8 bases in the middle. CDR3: CASSYEQVSNQPQHF. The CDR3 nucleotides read TGTGCCAGCAGTTACGAGCAGGTTAGCAATCAGCCCCAGCATTTT.

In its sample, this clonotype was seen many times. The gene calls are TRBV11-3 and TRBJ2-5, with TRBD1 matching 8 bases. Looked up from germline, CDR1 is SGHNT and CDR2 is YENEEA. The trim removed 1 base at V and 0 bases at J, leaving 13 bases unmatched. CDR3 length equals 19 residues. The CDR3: CASSLGVRGPFSDQETQYF. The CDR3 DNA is TGTGCCAGCAGCTTAGGGGTCAGGGGGCCCTTCTCCGACCAAGAGACCCAGTACTTC. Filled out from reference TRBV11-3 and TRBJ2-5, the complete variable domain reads EAGVVQSPRYKIIEKKQPVAFWCNPISGHNTLYWYLQNLGQGPELLIRYENEEAVDDSQLPKDRFSAERLKGVDSTLKIQPAELGDSAVYLCASSLGVRGPFSDQETQYFGPGTRLLVL.

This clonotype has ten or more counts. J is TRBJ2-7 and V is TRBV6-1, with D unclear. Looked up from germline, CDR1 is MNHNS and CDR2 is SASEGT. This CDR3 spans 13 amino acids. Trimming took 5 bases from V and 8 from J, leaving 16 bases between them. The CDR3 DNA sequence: TGTGCCAGCAGTTACCCTCCGGCAGGCAAGCAGTACTTC. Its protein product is CASSYPPAGKQYF.

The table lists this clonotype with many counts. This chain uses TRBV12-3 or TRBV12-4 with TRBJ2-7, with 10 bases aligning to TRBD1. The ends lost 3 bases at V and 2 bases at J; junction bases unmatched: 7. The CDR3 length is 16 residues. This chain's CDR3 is CASSLRRDRGPYEQYF. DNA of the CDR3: TGTGCCAGCAGTTTGCGCCGGGACAGGGGCCCCTACGAGCAGTACTTC.

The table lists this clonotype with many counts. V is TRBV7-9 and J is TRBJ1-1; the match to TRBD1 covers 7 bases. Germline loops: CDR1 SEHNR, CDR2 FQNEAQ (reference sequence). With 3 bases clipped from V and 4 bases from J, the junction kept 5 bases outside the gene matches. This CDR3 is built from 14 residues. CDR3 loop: CASSFTQGPTEAFF. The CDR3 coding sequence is TGTGCCAGCAGCTTTACACAGGGGCCCACTGAAGCTTTCTTT.

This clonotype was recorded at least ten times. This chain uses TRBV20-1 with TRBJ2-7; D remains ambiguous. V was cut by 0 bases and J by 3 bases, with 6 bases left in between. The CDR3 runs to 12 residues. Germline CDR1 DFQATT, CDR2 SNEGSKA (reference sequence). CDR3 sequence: CSARDSYYEQYF. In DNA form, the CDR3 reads TGCAGTGCTAGAGACAGTTACTACGAGCAGTACTTC.

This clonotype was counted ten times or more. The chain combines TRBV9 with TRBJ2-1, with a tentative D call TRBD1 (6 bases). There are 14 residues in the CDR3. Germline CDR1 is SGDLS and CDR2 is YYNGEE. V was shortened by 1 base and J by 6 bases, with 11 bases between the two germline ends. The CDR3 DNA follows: TGTGCCAGCAGCGTAACACAGGGTAGCAATGAGCAGTTCTTC. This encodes CASSVTQGSNEQFF.

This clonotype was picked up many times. CDR3 sequence (DNA): TGTGCCACCAGTGATGCTACAGGGCCCCAAGAGACCCAGTACTTC. Protein sequence: CATSDATGPQETQYF. This chain connects TRBV24-1 to TRBJ2-5, with D perhaps TRBD1 (6 bases). This CDR3 is built from 15 residues. Trimming left V 3 bases short and J 1 base short, with 11 bases between. Germline values: CDR1 KGHDR, CDR2 SFDVKD.

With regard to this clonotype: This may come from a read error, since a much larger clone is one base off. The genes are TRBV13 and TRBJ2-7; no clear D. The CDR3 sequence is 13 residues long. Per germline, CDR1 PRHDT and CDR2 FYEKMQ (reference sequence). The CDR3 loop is CASSLVGVYDQYF. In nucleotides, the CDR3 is TGTGCCAGCAGCTTAGTCGGCGTCTACGATCAGTACTTC.

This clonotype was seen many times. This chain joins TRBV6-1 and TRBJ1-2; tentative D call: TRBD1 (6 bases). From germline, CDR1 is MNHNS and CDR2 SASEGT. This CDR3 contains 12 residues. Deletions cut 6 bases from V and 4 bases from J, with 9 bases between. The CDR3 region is CASSTGPYGYTF. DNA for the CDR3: TGTGCCAGCAGCACAGGGCCCTATGGCTACACCTTC.

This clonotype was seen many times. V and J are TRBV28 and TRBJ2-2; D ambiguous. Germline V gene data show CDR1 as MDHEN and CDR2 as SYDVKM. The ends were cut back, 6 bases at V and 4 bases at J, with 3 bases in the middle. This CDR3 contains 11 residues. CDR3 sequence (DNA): TGTGCCAGCAGCACCACCGGGGAGCTGTTTTTT. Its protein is CASSTTGELFF.

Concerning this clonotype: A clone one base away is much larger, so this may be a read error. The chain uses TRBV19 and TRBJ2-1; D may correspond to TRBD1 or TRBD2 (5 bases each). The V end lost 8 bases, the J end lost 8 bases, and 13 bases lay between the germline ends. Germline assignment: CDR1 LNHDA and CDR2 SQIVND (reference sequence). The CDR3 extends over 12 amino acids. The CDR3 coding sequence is TGTGCCAGTGGGCGAGGGGACCATGAGCAGTTCTTC. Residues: CASGRGDHEQFF.

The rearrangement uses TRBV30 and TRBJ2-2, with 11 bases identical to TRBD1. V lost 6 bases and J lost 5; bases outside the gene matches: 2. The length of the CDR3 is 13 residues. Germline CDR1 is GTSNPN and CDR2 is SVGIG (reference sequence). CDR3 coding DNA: TGTGCCTGTGGGACAGGGGGAACCGGGGAGCTGTTTTTT. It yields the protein CACGTGGTGELFF.

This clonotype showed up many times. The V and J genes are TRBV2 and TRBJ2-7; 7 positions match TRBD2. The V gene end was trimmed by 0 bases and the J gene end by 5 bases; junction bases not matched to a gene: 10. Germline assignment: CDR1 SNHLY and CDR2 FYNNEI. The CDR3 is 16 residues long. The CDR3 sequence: CASSEAGSGAMDEQYF. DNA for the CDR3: TGTGCCAGCAGTGAAGCGGGCAGCGGGGCCATGGACGAGCAGTACTTC.

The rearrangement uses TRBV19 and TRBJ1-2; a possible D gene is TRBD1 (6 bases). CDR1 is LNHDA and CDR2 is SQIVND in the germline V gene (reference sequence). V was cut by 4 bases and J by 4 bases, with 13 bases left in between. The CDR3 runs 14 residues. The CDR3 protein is CASSSQGLFYGYTF. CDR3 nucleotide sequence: TGTGCCAGTAGTAGCCAGGGGTTGTTCTATGGCTACACCTTC.

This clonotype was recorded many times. CDR3 nucleotides: TGTGCCAGCAGTGGGCCCCAGTATGGCTACACCTTC. Its translation is CASSGPQYGYTF. The chain has TRBV2 and TRBJ1-2, with no clear D. The germline V gene encodes CDR1 SNHLY and CDR2 FYNNEI. The CDR3 is 12 residues long. V was pared by 4 bases and J by 5 bases, with 8 bases between. Full variable domain (outside the CDR3, taken from reference TRBV2 and TRBJ1-2): EPEVTQTPSHQVTQMGQEVILRCVPISNHLYFYWYRQILGQKVEFLVSFYNNEISEKSEIFDDQFSVERPDGSNFTLKIRSTKLEDSAMYFCASSGPQYGYTFGSGTRLTVV.

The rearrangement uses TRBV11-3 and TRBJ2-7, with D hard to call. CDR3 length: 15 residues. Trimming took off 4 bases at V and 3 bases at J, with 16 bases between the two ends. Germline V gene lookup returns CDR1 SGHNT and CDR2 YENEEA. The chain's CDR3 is CASSSWGTESYEQYF. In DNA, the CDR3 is TGTGCCAGCAGCTCCTGGGGTACCGAGAGCTACGAGCAGTACTTC.

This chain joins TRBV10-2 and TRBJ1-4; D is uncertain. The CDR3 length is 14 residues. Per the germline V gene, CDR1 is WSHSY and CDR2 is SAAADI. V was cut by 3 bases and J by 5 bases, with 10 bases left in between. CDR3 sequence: CASSEVMGNEKLFF. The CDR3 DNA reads TGCGCCAGCAGTGAAGTGATGGGGAATGAAAAACTGTTTTTT.